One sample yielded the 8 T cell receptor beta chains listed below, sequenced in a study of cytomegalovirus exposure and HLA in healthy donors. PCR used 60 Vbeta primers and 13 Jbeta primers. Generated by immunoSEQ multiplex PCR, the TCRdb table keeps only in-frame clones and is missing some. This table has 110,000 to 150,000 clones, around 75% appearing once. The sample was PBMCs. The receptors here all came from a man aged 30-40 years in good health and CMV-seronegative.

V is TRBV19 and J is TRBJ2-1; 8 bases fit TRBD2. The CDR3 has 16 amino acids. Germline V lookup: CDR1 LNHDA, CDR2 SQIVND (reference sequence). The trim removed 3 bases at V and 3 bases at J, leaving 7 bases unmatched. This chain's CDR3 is CASSIASGGRYNEQFF. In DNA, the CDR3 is TGTGCCAGTAGTATTGCGTCGGGGGGGCGCTACAATGAGCAGTTCTTC.

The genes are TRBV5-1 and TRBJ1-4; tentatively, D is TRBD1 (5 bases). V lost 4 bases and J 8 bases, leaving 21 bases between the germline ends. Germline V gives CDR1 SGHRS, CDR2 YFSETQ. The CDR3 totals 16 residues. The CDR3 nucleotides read TGCGCCAGCAGCATGAGATCCTCCCAGGGCAGCGAAAAACTGTTTTTT. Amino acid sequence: CASSMRSSQGSEKLFF.

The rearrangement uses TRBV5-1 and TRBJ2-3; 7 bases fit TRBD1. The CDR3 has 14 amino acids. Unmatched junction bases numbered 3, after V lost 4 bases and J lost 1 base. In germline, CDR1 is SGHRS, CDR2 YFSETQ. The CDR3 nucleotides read TGCGCCAGCAGCCCCGACAGGGGCACAGATACGCAGTATTTT. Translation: CASSPDRGTDTQYF.

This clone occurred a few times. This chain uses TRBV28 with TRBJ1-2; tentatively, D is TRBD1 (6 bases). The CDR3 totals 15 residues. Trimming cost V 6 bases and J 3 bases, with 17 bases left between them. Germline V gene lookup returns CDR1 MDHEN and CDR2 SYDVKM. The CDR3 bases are TGTGCCAGCAGGCAGGGGCTCACCTTTGACTATGGCTACACCTTC. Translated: CASRQGLTFDYGYTF.

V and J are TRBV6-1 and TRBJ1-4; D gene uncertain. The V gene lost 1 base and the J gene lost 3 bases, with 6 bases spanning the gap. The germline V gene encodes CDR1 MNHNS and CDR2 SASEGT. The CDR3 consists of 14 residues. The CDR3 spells CASSEGLSNEKLFF. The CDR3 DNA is TGTGCCAGCAGTGAAGGTCTTTCTAATGAAAAACTGTTTTTT.

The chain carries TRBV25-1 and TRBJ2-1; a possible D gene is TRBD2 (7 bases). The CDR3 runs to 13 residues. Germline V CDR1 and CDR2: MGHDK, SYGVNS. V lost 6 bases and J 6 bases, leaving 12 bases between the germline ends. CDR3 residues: CASSGGRVNEQFF. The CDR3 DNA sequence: TGTGCCAGCAGCGGGGGGCGAGTCAATGAGCAGTTCTTC.

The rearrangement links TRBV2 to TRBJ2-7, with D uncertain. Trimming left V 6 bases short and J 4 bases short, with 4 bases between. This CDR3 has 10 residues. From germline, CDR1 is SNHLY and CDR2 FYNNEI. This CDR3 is CASREYEQYF. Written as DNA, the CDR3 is TGTGCCAGCAGGGAGTACGAGCAGTACTTC.

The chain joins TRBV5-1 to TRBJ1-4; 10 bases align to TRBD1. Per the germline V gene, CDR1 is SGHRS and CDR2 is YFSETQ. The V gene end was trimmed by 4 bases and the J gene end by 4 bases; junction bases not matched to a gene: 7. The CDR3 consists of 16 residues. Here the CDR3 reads CASSGGQGLVNEKLFF. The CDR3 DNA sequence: TGCGCCAGCAGCGGGGGACAGGGGTTGGTTAATGAAAAACTGTTTTTT.